Presented here are 19 T cell receptor beta chains from one specimen sequenced in a study of blood T cell repertoires in COVID-19. TCRdb's copy holds only in-frame clones and misses some; the assay was immunoSEQ multiplex PCR. The data hold 97,000 or so clones, with just over 90% observed a single time. Sequencing was done on a sample of peripheral blood. Receptor source: a man aged 50 to 60 with acute or convalescent COVID-19.

The V call is TRBV11-3, the J call TRBJ1-5; perhaps TRBD1 as D (5 bases). V gave up 3 bases and J gave up 6 bases, with 18 bases separating them. The germline gives CDR1 SGHNT, CDR2 YENEEA. The CDR3 has 16 amino acids. DNA for the CDR3: TGTGCCAGCAGCTTGCCCCATCGCGGGGCAACTCAGCCCCAGCATTTT. Translation: CASSLPHRGATQPQHF.

This chain links TRBV5-5 with TRBJ1-5; no definite D call. Germline values: CDR1 SGHKS, CDR2 YYEKEE (reference sequence). The CDR3 runs 15 residues. Trimming cost V 2 bases and J 5 bases, with 14 bases left between them. The CDR3 bases are TGTGCCAGCAGCTTAGGAGCGGAGTCTTATCAGCCCCAGCATTTT. Its translation is CASSLGAESYQPQHF.

The chain joins TRBV5-4 to TRBJ2-2, with D possibly TRBD2 on 5 matching bases. Trimming removed 4 bases at V and 4 bases at J, with 14 bases between. The CDR3 totals 15 residues. In germline, CDR1 is SGHNT, CDR2 YYREEE (reference sequence). The CDR3 protein is CASSPETGLTGELFF. CDR3 coding DNA: TGTGCCAGCAGCCCAGAGACTGGACTCACCGGGGAGCTGTTTTTT.

The chain joins TRBV7-9 to TRBJ2-7, with TRBD1 identical over 9 bases. V was clipped by 3 bases and J by 5 bases; unmatched bases: 5. This CDR3 comprises 14 residues. Germline assignment: CDR1 SEHNR and CDR2 FQNEAQ (reference sequence). The CDR3 reads CASSFSGDRDEQYF. As DNA, the CDR3 is TGTGCCAGCAGCTTCTCCGGGGACAGGGACGAGCAGTACTTC. Full variable domain (outside the CDR3, taken from reference TRBV7-9 and TRBJ2-7): DTGVSQNPRHKITKRGQNVTFRCDPISEHNRLYWYRQTLGQGPEFLTYFQNEAQLEKSRLLSDRFSAERPKGSFSTLEIQRTEQGDSAMYLCASSFSGDRDEQYFGPGTRLTVT.

V gene TRBV19 combines with J gene TRBJ2-2; D is perhaps TRBD1 (6 bases). V was pared by 4 bases and J by 3 bases, with 12 bases between. The germline CDR1 and CDR2 sequences are LNHDA and SQIVND (reference sequence). The CDR3 consists of 15 residues. This CDR3 is CASSRRQVYTGELFF. The CDR3 DNA is TGTGCCAGTAGTAGAAGACAGGTGTACACCGGGGAGCTGTTTTTT. Complete variable domain (other parts from reference TRBV19 and TRBJ2-2): DGGITQSPKYLFRKEGQNVTLSCEQNLNHDAMYWYRQDPGQGLRLIYYSQIVNDFQKGDIAEGYSVSREKKESFPLTVTSAQKNPTAFYLCASSRRQVYTGELFFGEGSRLTVL.

This clone has more than one count but fewer than ten. The genes are TRBV5-4 and TRBJ1-1; TRBD1 agrees at 12 bases. The germline V gene has CDR1 SGHNT and CDR2 YYREEE (reference sequence). CDR3 length: 17 residues. V dropped 4 bases and J dropped 3; count of bases not matched to a gene: 10. The CDR3 DNA sequence: TGTGCCAGCAGCCCCGGGACAGGGGGCGTGGAATACACTGAAGCTTTCTTT. Its translation is CASSPGTGGVEYTEAFF.

The V call is TRBV10-1, the J call TRBJ2-7, with TRBD1 as a possible D gene (5 bases). Per the germline V gene, CDR1 is WNHNN and CDR2 is SYGVQD (reference sequence). V was cut by 1 base and J by 4 bases, with 20 bases left in between. This CDR3 has 17 amino acids. Written as DNA, the CDR3 is TGCGCCAGCAGTGAGTTGGGGCAAAAAGATGGGTCGTACGAGCAGTACTTC. It specifies CASSELGQKDGSYEQYF.

This clone was counted once. The rearrangement uses TRBV6-5 and TRBJ1-2; tentative D call: TRBD1 (5 bases). V shed 6 bases and J shed 5 bases, with 19 bases lying between them. There are 15 residues in the CDR3. Germline lookup yields CDR1 MNHEY and CDR2 SVGAGI. The CDR3 DNA follows: TGTGCCAGCAGAGGAGCAAGGGGTAGGGGATATGGCTACACCTTC. It yields the protein CASRGARGRGYGYTF.

The chain uses TRBV7-2 and TRBJ2-1; 8 bases align to TRBD2. This CDR3 is 17 amino acids long. The J segment lost 2 bases and the V segment lost 5 bases, leaving 11 bases of the junction unmatched. Germline V CDR1 and CDR2: SGHTA, FQGNSA. Written as DNA, the CDR3 is TGTGCCAGCAGCCCCACGTCGGGAGGGGGTGCCTACAATGAGCAGTTCTTC. Amino acid sequence: CASSPTSGGGAYNEQFF.

The J gene is TRBJ2-7, the V gene TRBV6-1; a weak D match, TRBD2 (5 bases). CDR3 length equals 16 residues. Per the germline V gene, CDR1 is MNHNS and CDR2 is SASEGT. The ends were cut back, 2 bases at V and 0 bases at J, with 14 bases in the middle. In DNA form, the CDR3 reads TGTGCCAGCAGTGAATGGACCAGCGGAAGCTCCTACGAGCAGTACTTC. It specifies CASSEWTSGSSYEQYF.

The chain has TRBV2 and TRBJ1-5; D is perhaps TRBD1 (6 bases). Trimming removed 4 bases at V and 2 bases at J, with 12 bases between. The germline CDR1 and CDR2 sequences are SNHLY and FYNNEI. The CDR3 extends over 15 amino acids. In DNA form, the CDR3 reads TGTGCCAGCAGTGTCAGGGGTGTCGGCAATCAGCCCCAGCATTTT. It translates to CASSVRGVGNQPQHF.

The chain couples TRBV18 to TRBJ2-7; no firm D call. The CDR3 is 12 amino acids. Germline values: CDR1 KGHSH, CDR2 LQKENI. Trimming removed 6 bases at V and 3 bases at J, with 9 bases between. The CDR3: CASSSLNYEQYF. The CDR3 nucleotides read TGTGCCAGCTCGTCTCTTAACTACGAGCAGTACTTC.

The rearrangement joins TRBV7-8 to TRBJ2-1; D is uncertain. In germline, CDR1 is SGHVS, CDR2 FQNEAQ. The CDR3 spans 14 residues. V was clipped by 5 bases and J by 1 base, with 9 bases between them. The CDR3 spells CASSPSGSYNEQFF. DNA for the CDR3: TGTGCCAGCAGCCCATCGGGTTCCTACAATGAGCAGTTCTTC.

This sequence joins TRBV5-6 and TRBJ2-7; D is ambiguous. The CDR3 consists of 14 residues. V lost 2 bases and J 0 bases, leaving 9 bases between the germline ends. From germline, CDR1 is SGHDT and CDR2 YYEEEE. The CDR3 loop reads CASSFVSDSYEQYF. CDR3 nucleotide sequence: TGTGCCAGCAGCTTTGTCAGCGACTCCTACGAGCAGTACTTC.

The chain joins TRBV28 to TRBJ1-5, with D unresolved. The CDR3 contains 14 residues. V lost 6 bases and J 3 bases, leaving 12 bases between the germline ends. CDR1 is MDHEN and CDR2 is SYDVKM in the germline V gene. CDR3 sequence: CASSTPRINQPQHF. Written as DNA, the CDR3 is TGTGCCAGCAGCACGCCCAGGATCAATCAGCCCCAGCATTTT.

The chain employs TRBV30 and TRBJ1-1; 7 positions match TRBD1. Germline-derived CDR1 and CDR2 are GTSNPN and SVGIG (reference sequence). The CDR3 runs 14 residues. V was pared by 4 bases and J by 1 base, with 6 bases of the junction left unmatched. CDR3 in DNA: TGTGCCTGGACTAAGGACAGGAGGAACACTGAAGCTTTCTTT. Residues: CAWTKDRRNTEAFF.

The J gene is TRBJ1-2, the V gene TRBV6-1, with unresolved D. This CDR3 has 13 residues. Germline CDR1 is MNHNS and CDR2 is SASEGT. V lost 1 base and J 8 bases, leaving 11 bases between the germline ends. Written as DNA, the CDR3 is TGTGCCAGCAGTGAAGTAACAGCCTGGGGCTACACCTTC. This sequence encodes CASSEVTAWGYTF.

The chain combines TRBV12-3 or TRBV12-4 with TRBJ1-6; D gene uncertain. V lost 6 bases to trimming and J lost 6 bases, with 9 bases between them. This CDR3 spans 13 amino acids. The CDR3 spells CASSAAGNSPLHF. The CDR3 nucleotides are TGTGCCAGCAGCGCAGCGGGTAATTCACCCCTCCACTTT.

The rearrangement joins TRBV19 to TRBJ2-2; D gene ambiguous. Trimming left V 3 bases short and J 6 bases short, with 11 bases between. The CDR3 totals 14 residues. The V gene's germline CDR1 is LNHDA and CDR2 SQIVND (reference sequence). CDR3 protein: CASSISRFSGELFF. The CDR3 bases are TGTGCCAGTAGTATTTCCCGTTTTTCCGGGGAGCTGTTTTTT. Full variable domain (missing parts from reference TRBV19 and TRBJ2-2): DGGITQSPKYLFRKEGQNVTLSCEQNLNHDAMYWYRQDPGQGLRLIYYSQIVNDFQKGDIAEGYSVSREKKESFPLTVTSAQKNPTAFYLCASSISRFSGELFFGEGSRLTVL.